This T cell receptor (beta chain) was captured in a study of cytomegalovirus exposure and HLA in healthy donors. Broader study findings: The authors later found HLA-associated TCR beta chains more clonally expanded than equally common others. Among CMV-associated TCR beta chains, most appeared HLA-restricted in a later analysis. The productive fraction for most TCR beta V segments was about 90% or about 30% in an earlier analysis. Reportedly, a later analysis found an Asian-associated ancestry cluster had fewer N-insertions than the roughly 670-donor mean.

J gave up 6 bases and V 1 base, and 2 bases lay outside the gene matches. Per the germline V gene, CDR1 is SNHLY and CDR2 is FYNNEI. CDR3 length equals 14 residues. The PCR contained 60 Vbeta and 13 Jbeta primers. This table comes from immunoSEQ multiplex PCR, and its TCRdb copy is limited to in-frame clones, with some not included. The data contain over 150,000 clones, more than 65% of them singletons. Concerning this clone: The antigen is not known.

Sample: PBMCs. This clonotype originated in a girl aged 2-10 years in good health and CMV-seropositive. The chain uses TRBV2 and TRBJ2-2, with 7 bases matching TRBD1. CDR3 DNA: TGTGCCAGCAGTGAAGTAGACAGGGCCGGGGAGCTGTTTTTT. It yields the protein CASSEVDRAGELFF.